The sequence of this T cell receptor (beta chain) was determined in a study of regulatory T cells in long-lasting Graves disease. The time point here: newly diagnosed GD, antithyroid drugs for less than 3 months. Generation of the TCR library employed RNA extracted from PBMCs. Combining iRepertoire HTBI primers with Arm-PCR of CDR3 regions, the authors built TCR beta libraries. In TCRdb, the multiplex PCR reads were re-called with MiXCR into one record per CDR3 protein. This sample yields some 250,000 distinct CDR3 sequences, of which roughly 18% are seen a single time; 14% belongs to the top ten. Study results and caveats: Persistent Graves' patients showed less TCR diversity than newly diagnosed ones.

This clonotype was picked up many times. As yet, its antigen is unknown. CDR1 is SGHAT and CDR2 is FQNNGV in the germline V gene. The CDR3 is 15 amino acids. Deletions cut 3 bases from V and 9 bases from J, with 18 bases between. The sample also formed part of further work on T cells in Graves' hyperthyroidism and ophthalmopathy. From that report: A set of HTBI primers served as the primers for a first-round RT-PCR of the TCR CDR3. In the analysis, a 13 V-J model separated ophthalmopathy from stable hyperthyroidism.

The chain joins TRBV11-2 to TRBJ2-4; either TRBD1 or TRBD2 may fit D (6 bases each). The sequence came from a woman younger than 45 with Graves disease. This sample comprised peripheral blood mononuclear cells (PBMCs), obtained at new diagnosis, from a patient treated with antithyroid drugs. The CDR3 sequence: CASSFSEGGFSIQYF. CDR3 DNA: TGTGCCAGCAGCTTCTCGGAGGGGGGTTTCAGCATTCAGTACTTC. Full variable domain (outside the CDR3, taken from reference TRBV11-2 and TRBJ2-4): EAGVAQSPRYKIIEKRQSVAFWCNPISGHATLYWYQQILGQGPKLLIQFQNNGVVDDSQLPKDRFSAERLKGVDSTLKIQPAKLEDSAVYLCASSFSEGGFSIQYFGAGTRLSVL.